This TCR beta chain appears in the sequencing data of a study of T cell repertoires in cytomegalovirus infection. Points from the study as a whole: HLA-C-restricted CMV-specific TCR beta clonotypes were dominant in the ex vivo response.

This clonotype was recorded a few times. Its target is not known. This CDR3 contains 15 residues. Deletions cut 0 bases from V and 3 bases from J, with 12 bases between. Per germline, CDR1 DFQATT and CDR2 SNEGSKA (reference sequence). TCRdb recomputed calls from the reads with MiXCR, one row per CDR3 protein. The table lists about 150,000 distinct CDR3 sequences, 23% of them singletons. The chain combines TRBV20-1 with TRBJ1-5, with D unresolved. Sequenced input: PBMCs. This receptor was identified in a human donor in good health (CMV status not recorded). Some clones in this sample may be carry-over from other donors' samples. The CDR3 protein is CSAREAPTINQPQHF. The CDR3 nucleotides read TGCAGTGCTAGAGAGGCCCCAACCATCAATCAGCCCCAGCATTTT.